These 27 T cell receptor beta chains came from one sample sequenced in a study of T-cell memory formation after mild COVID-19. One entry per CDR3 protein, called by TCRdb with MiXCR from the 5' RACE reads. The data show over 150,000 distinct CDR3 sequences, with 10% to 15% seen just once and about 3.6% held by the top ten. The sequencing sample was made of PBMCs or a T cell subset sorted from them (not recorded which). These receptors all come from a man between 18 and 29 years old who had mild COVID-19 (a few samples of this study predate the infection). Cell type and time point are not known.

This clonotype came up a few times. J is TRBJ1-2 and V is TRBV9; D remains unclear. Between the trimmed V and J ends, which lost 0 bases and 4 bases, there was a span of 13 bases. CDR3 size: 15 residues. From germline, CDR1 is SGDLS and CDR2 YYNGEE. CDR3 amino acids: CASSVEGGRLYGYTF. CDR3 nucleotides: TGTGCCAGCAGCGTAGAAGGTGGGCGTCTCTATGGCTACACCTTC. Combining the CDR3 with reference TRBV9 and TRBJ1-2 gives the whole variable domain DSGVTQTPKHLITATGQRVTLRCSPRSGDLSVYWYQQSLDQGLQFLIQYYNGEERAKGNILERFSAQQFPDLHSELNLSSLELGDSALYFCASSVEGGRLYGYTFGSGTRLTVV.

The chain links TRBV28 to TRBJ2-5; weak D call: TRBD1 (6 bases). This CDR3 spans 12 amino acids. Germline loops: CDR1 MDHEN, CDR2 SYDVKM. V lost 6 bases and J 7 bases, leaving 12 bases between the germline ends. In DNA form, the CDR3 reads TGTGCCAGCAGCCTCCTCAGGGGGACCCAGTACTTC. This codes for CASSLLRGTQYF.

This clonotype was counted ten times or more. The rearrangement uses TRBV6-5 and TRBJ2-1, with 8 bases fitting TRBD2. Germline CDR1 is MNHEY and CDR2 is SVGAGI. The CDR3 runs to 16 residues. Unmatched junction bases numbered 9, after V lost 0 bases and J lost 8 bases. CDR3 DNA: TGTGCCAGCAGTTACTCGGGGTCGGGGGGGCTCGATGAGCAGTTCTTC. This codes for CASSYSGSGGLDEQFF.

This clonotype was seen a few times. This sequence joins TRBV10-1 and TRBJ2-2; D ambiguous. V lost 6 bases and J lost 1, with 6 bases in between. This CDR3 has 13 residues. In germline, CDR1 is WNHNN, CDR2 SYGVQD (reference sequence). The CDR3 nucleotides are TGCGCCAGCAGAAGCGTGAACACCGGGGAGCTGTTTTTT. Its translation is CASRSVNTGELFF.

The count of this clonotype is one. The chain uses TRBV6-5 and TRBJ1-5, with no clear D. V shed 3 bases and J shed 5 bases, with 11 bases lying between them. The CDR3 is made up of 14 amino acids. The germline V gene has CDR1 MNHEY and CDR2 SVGAGI. CDR3 amino acids: CASSYSIGHQPQHF. The CDR3 bases are TGTGCCAGCAGTTATTCTATAGGTCATCAGCCCCAGCATTTT.

This sequence joins TRBV5-1 and TRBJ1-2; no firm D call. Germline V gene sequence: CDR1 SGHRS, CDR2 YFSETQ. The CDR3 contains 15 residues. V lost 4 bases and J lost 2, with 15 bases in between. The CDR3 region is CASSDQVGVNYGYTF. CDR3 DNA: TGCGCCAGCAGCGATCAAGTCGGAGTAAACTATGGCTACACCTTC.

The chain joins TRBV5-1 to TRBJ2-5, with a weak D call TRBD1 (5 bases). The CDR3 covers 14 residues. V was shortened by 0 bases and J by 4 bases, with 10 bases between the two germline ends. Per the germline V gene, CDR1 is SGHRS and CDR2 is YFSETQ. The CDR3 coding sequence is TGCGCCAGCAGCTTGGAGGGGAATGGAGAGACCCAGTACTTC. It codes for CASSLEGNGETQYF.

This clonotype appeared once. The chain employs TRBV9 and TRBJ2-3, with unresolved D. In germline, CDR1 is SGDLS, CDR2 YYNGEE. This CDR3 has 17 residues. Trimming stripped 4 bases from V and 2 bases from J, with 20 bases between. This CDR3 reads CASSPTHSLGYTDTQYF. CDR3 bases: TGTGCCAGCAGCCCTACCCACAGCCTGGGGTACACAGATACGCAGTATTTT.

The chain has TRBV5-1 and TRBJ2-3, with D unresolved. Trimming removed 0 bases from V and 0 bases from J, with 8 bases in between. CDR1 is SGHRS, CDR2 YFSETQ, per germline. This CDR3 is built from 15 residues. CDR3 DNA: TGCGCCAGCAGCTTGGACAGCCCTAGCACAGATACGCAGTATTTT. Its protein product is CASSLDSPSTDTQYF.

The V gene is TRBV5-1, the J gene TRBJ2-1, with D possibly matching TRBD1 (7 bases). Looked up from germline, CDR1 is SGHRS and CDR2 is YFSETQ. This CDR3 spans 14 amino acids. Trimming removed 2 bases at V and 9 bases at J, with 15 bases between. CDR3 nucleotide sequence: TGCGCCAGCAGCTTAAGACAGGGAGGTTGTGAGCAGTTCTTC. Amino acids: CASSLRQGGCEQFF.

The genes are TRBV5-1 and TRBJ1-2; the D is unclear. The V and J ends lost 4 bases and 2 bases respectively, with 12 bases between them. CDR1 is SGHRS, CDR2 YFSETQ, per germline. The CDR3 runs 14 residues. Here the CDR3 DNA reads TGCGCCAGCAGCACCTTGACGGAGAACTATGGCTACACCTTC. It yields the protein CASSTLTENYGYTF.

The chain carries TRBV18 and TRBJ1-6, with D perhaps TRBD1 (5 bases). This CDR3 region has 13 residues. Germline V lookup: CDR1 KGHSH, CDR2 LQKENI. V gave up 6 bases and J gave up 7 bases, with 10 bases separating them. The DNA for the CDR3 is TGTGCCAGCTCTGGAGAGGGGAATTCACCCCTCCACTTT. It specifies CASSGEGNSPLHF.

The genes are TRBV5-1 and TRBJ2-7; D perhaps matches TRBD2 (6 bases). There are 15 residues in the CDR3. V lost 4 bases and J 0 bases, leaving 14 bases between the germline ends. The V gene's germline CDR1 is SGHRS and CDR2 YFSETQ. This CDR3 is CASSTTGLSSYEQYF. The CDR3 region has the DNA TGCGCCAGCAGCACCACCGGACTAAGCTCCTACGAGCAGTACTTC.

This sequence joins TRBV4-2 and TRBJ1-6; 7 bases map to TRBD1. The germline V gene has CDR1 LGHNA and CDR2 YNFKEQ. CDR3 length: 14 residues. J gave up 10 bases and V 4 bases, and 7 bases lay outside the gene matches. This CDR3 is CASSPPTGRSPLHF. The CDR3 DNA reads as TGTGCCAGCAGCCCCCCGACAGGGCGGTCACCCCTCCACTTT.

The chain recombines TRBV12-3 or TRBV12-4 with TRBJ2-2; 8 bases are a match to TRBD1. Trimming at V came to 6 bases and at J to 6 bases, leaving 3 bases not matched to a gene. This CDR3 has 13 amino acids. The CDR3 loop reads CASRETGAGELFF. In DNA, the CDR3 is TGTGCCAGCAGGGAGACAGGGGCCGGGGAGCTGTTTTTT.

This chain connects TRBV24-1 to TRBJ2-1, with D perhaps matching TRBD2 (5 bases). Germline V CDR1 and CDR2: KGHDR, SFDVKD. The V gene lost 6 bases and the J gene lost 5 bases, with 10 bases spanning the gap. CDR3 length: 13 amino acids. The CDR3 sequence is CATSRIGDNEQFF. The CDR3 DNA sequence: TGTGCCACCAGTCGAATCGGGGACAATGAGCAGTTCTTC.

This chain joins TRBV2 and TRBJ2-7; possible D gene TRBD1, 6 bases. Trimming took off 7 bases at V and 0 bases at J, with 10 bases between the two ends. This CDR3 region has 13 residues. Germline values: CDR1 SNHLY, CDR2 FYNNEI. Here the CDR3 DNA reads TGTGCCAGCACCCGACAGGACTCCTACGAGCAGTACTTC. This encodes CASTRQDSYEQYF.

This clonotype was seen at least ten times. The CDR3 DNA follows: TGCGCCAGCAAGACTGGACAGATAGATGCAGATACGCAGTATTTT. Its translation is CASKTGQIDADTQYF. The genes are TRBV5-1 and TRBJ2-3; D possibly corresponds to TRBD1 (6 bases). Trimming took off 6 bases at V and 4 bases at J, with 18 bases between the two ends. Germline CDR1 reads SGHRS; CDR2 reads YFSETQ. CDR3 length: 15 amino acids.

The sample holds a few counts of this clonotype. The genes are TRBV6-5 and TRBJ2-7; tentative D call: TRBD1 (6 bases). The CDR3 covers 15 residues. The ends were cut back, 5 bases at V and 2 bases at J, with 16 bases in the middle. Germline CDR1 and CDR2: MNHEY and SVGAGI. CDR3 DNA sequence: TGTGCCAGCAGTAGAGAATCAGGGGCGACCTACGAGCAGTACTTC. It yields the protein CASSRESGATYEQYF.

This clonotype appeared a few times. The J gene is TRBJ1-2, the V gene TRBV20-1; 9 bases map to TRBD1. J gave up 10 bases and V 5 bases, and 8 bases lay outside the gene matches. There are 12 residues in the CDR3. Germline assignment: CDR1 DFQATT and CDR2 SNEGSKA (reference sequence). The CDR3 protein is CSAAGTGQSYTF. CDR3 nucleotides: TGCAGTGCTGCCGGGACAGGGCAGTCCTACACCTTC.

This clonotype was seen just once. This chain links TRBV7-9 with TRBJ2-7; D perhaps matches TRBD1 (6 bases). Germline assignment: CDR1 SEHNR and CDR2 FQNEAQ (reference sequence). Trimming pared 2 bases from V and 5 bases from J, leaving 13 bases between. The CDR3 is 14 residues long. CDR3 residues: CASSLLGAGNEQYF. In DNA form, the CDR3 reads TGTGCCAGCAGCTTACTGGGGGCCGGGAACGAGCAGTACTTC.

This clonotype was detected a few times. V usage is TRBV18 and J usage is TRBJ2-7; unclear D gene. Germline loops: CDR1 KGHSH, CDR2 LQKENI. Trimming took 4 bases from V and 6 from J, leaving 16 bases between them. This CDR3 spans 14 amino acids. The CDR3 DNA is TGTGCCAGCTCACGGGGTGGGTCGTCGGGCGAGCAGTACTTC. Translating it yields CASSRGGSSGEQYF.

This clonotype was observed a handful of times. The V and J genes are TRBV21-1 and TRBJ1-5; TRBD1, as called in the table, went unchecked against the DNA. TRBV21-1 is noted as a pseudogene. The CDR3 loop spans 13 amino acids. The CDR3 DNA follows: TGTGCCAGCGACAGGAAGAGCAATCAGCCCCAGCATTTT. The encoded protein is CASDRKSNQPQHF.

The gene calls are TRBV20-1 and TRBJ1-4; no clear D. The CDR3 runs to 13 residues. V shed 0 bases and J shed 8 bases, with 10 bases lying between them. CDR1 is DFQATT, CDR2 SNEGSKA, per germline (reference sequence). In DNA, the CDR3 is TGCAGTGCTAGAGATCAAGGGCTGGAAAAACTGTTTTTT. Protein sequence: CSARDQGLEKLFF.

This clonotype has just a few counts. J is TRBJ1-3 and V is TRBV12-3 or TRBV12-4; no definite D call. The CDR3 has 16 amino acids. V lost 5 bases to trimming and J lost 1 base, with 15 bases between them. The CDR3: CASSPSSVRSGNTIYF. For the CDR3, the DNA is TGTGCCAGCAGTCCGTCGTCGGTGAGATCTGGAAACACCATATATTTT.

V is TRBV7-8 and J is TRBJ2-1, with D unresolved. Trimming took off 1 base at V and 8 bases at J, with 6 bases between the two ends. This CDR3 has 12 amino acids. Germline V CDR1 and CDR2: SGHVS, FQNEAQ. The CDR3 DNA sequence: TGTGCCAGCAGCTTAGATTGGCATGAGCAGTTCTTC. Its protein is CASSLDWHEQFF. Full variable domain (missing parts from reference TRBV7-8 and TRBJ2-1): GAGVSQSPRYKVAKRGQDVALRCDPISGHVSLFWYQQALGQGPEFLTYFQNEAQLDKSGLPSDRFFAERPEGSVSTLKIQRTQQEDSAVYLCASSLDWHEQFFGPGTRLTVL.

V is TRBV4-1 and J is TRBJ1-1; D unresolved. There are 14 residues in the CDR3. The V end lost 4 bases, the J end lost 4 bases, and 13 bases lay between the germline ends. CDR1 and CDR2 from the germline V gene are MGHRA and YSYEKL. CDR3 loop: CASSPEVVGTEAFF. The CDR3 bases are TGCGCCAGCAGCCCTGAGGTGGTAGGCACTGAAGCTTTCTTT.